A selection of T cell receptor beta chains follows, all from one sample in a study of blood T cell repertoires in COVID-19. Libraries were prepared by immunoSEQ multiplex PCR; TCRdb keeps only in-frame clonotypes and omits some of them. Among 230,000 or so clones, about 86% were seen once, and the ten largest hold about 3.4%. Sequencing was carried out using PBMCs or T cells enriched from blood (not recorded which). These receptor sequences come from a man between 45 and 60 years old who had recovered from COVID-19. Each CDR3 is given with its conserved first and last residue. Each record gives: J gene, clone size, V gene, D gene, CDR3 DNA, CDR3 protein. A D gene is named only where the DNA matches it firmly. A clone size is listed for some rows: how often the clone was seen (once, few, many), or a class if it is expanded.

>TRBJ2-7|.|TRBV18|TRBD1
TGTGCCAGCTCGGGGGACAGGGACTACGAGCAGTACTTC
CASSGDRDYEQYF
>TRBJ2-2|.|TRBV6-4|TRBD1
TGTGCCAGCAGAGCCCTGACAGGGGTGAACACCGGGGAGCTGTTTTTT
CASRALTGVNTGELFF
>TRBJ2-3|.|TRBV7-9|.
TGTGCCAGCAGCTTAAAGGTGGGAGGACCAGATACGCAGTATTTT
CASSLKVGGPDTQYF
>TRBJ2-5|.|TRBV3-1/TRBV3-2|TRBD2
TGTGCCAGCAGCCAATATAGAGCGGGGGTAGTTGTGACCTCAGGTAGGGAGACCCAGTACTTC
CASSQYRAGVVVTSGRETQYF
>TRBJ1-5|.|TRBV24-1|.
TGTGCCACCAGTGATTCAGGGTATCAGCCCCAGCATTTT
CATSDSGYQPQHF
>TRBJ2-5|.|TRBV7-2|.
TGTGCCAGCAGCTCCTGGACTTCTCAAGAGACCCAGTACTTC
CASSSWTSQETQYF
>TRBJ2-1|.|TRBV9|TRBD2
TGTGCCAGCAGCGTAGGGAGGACTAGGAACAATGAGCAGTTCTTC
CASSVGRTRNNEQFF
>TRBJ2-5|.|TRBV9|TRBD2
TGTGCCAGCAGCGTCGGACTAGCGGGTGAGACCCAGTACTTC
CASSVGLAGETQYF
>TRBJ2-1|.|TRBV19|TRBD2
TGTGCCAGTAGGAGGCGAGCGGGACGGGACTACAATGAGCAGTTCTTC
CASRRRAGRDYNEQFF
>TRBJ2-3|few|TRBV9|.
TGTGCCAGCAGCGTAGACCGTGGGGGCAGTCGGTCCACAGATACGCAGTATTTT
CASSVDRGGSRSTDTQYF
>TRBJ2-7|.|TRBV28|.
TGTGCCAGCACGGGCGGGCCTACCCTCGAGCAGTACTTC
CASTGGPTLEQYF
>TRBJ2-2|.|TRBV9|.
TGTGCCAGCAGCTCACGGGCTGGGAGTTTGCAAACCGGGGAGCTGTTTTTT
CASSSRAGSLQTGELFF
>TRBJ1-1|.|TRBV6-1|TRBD1
TGTGCCAGCAGTGGGATTACAGGGGGAGACACTGAAGCTTTCTTT
CASSGITGGDTEAFF
>TRBJ2-3|.|TRBV12-3/TRBV12-4|TRBD2
TGTGCCAGCAGTGGGGACTACACAGATACGCAGTATTTT
CASSGDYTDTQYF
>TRBJ2-7|.|TRBV28|.
TGTGCCAGCACCCGGGGGGCTAGTTACGAGCAGTACTTC
CASTRGASYEQYF
>TRBJ2-1|.|TRBV5-1|.
TGCGCCAGCAGCTTGGAAGTACAGACCTCCAATGAGCAGTTCTTC
CASSLEVQTSNEQFF
>TRBJ2-3|.|TRBV12-5|TRBD2
TGTGCTAGTGGTGCCGGGACTAGAAATTCAGATACGCAGTATTTT
CASGAGTRNSDTQYF
>TRBJ2-5|.|TRBV9|TRBD1
TGTGCCAGCAGCGCCGGGACAGGGGGAGGTGAGACCCAGTACTTC
CASSAGTGGGETQYF
>TRBJ1-3|.|TRBV19|.
TGTGCCAGTAGTCCTCGGGGACTTACTGGAAACACCATATATTTT
CASSPRGLTGNTIYF
>TRBJ1-2|once|TRBV5-4|TRBD1
TGTGCCAGCAGCTCACGACAGGGCAACTATGGCTACACCTTC
CASSSRQGNYGYTF
>TRBJ1-2|.|TRBV11-2|.
TGTGCCAGCAGCTTAGATCAGGGGAAATTTAACTATGGCTACACCTTC
CASSLDQGKFNYGYTF
>TRBJ1-2|.|TRBV5-1|TRBD1
TGCGCCAGCAGCTTGAGAGGGGGCGATGGCTACACCTTC
CASSLRGGDGYTF
>TRBJ2-7|few|TRBV7-6|.
TGTGCCAGCAGCCCCGCGGGGACGGGGGCCTACGAGCAGTACTTC
CASSPAGTGAYEQYF
>TRBJ2-3|.|TRBV10-3|TRBD1
TGTGCCACCGAGGGGGCTAGCACAGATACGCAGTATTTT
CATEGASTDTQYF
>TRBJ2-1|once|TRBV5-1|.
TGCGCCAGCCACGACGGTGGGAGCTCCTACAATGAGCAGTTCTTC
CASHDGGSSYNEQFF
>TRBJ2-7|.|TRBV4-1|TRBD2
TGCGCCAGCAGCCAAGTGGGGACTAGCGAGATCCACGAGCAGTACTTC
CASSQVGTSEIHEQYF
>TRBJ2-7|.|TRBV3-1/TRBV3-2|TRBD2
TGTGCCAGTAGACTAGCGGGAGGGAGCTACGAGCAGTACTTC
CASRLAGGSYEQYF
>TRBJ2-1|.|TRBV6-5|.
TGTGCCAGCAGTTATGGGGACATCAGTCGCAATGAGCAGTTCTTC
CASSYGDISRNEQFF
>TRBJ2-3|.|TRBV6-2/TRBV6-3|TRBD2
TGTGCCAGCAGTTACTCGACGGGAGGGCCGAAGCGAGATACGCAGTATTTT
CASSYSTGGPKRDTQYF
>TRBJ1-1|.|TRBV19|TRBD1
TGTGCCTGCAATCCTCGGACAGGGGGCGGGAAGGGAGAAGCTTTCTTT
CACNPRTGGGKGEAFF
>TRBJ1-1|.|TRBV9|.
TGTGCCAGCAGCGCTTCCGGGGCGGGAATGAACACTGAAGCTTTCTTT
CASSASGAGMNTEAFF
>TRBJ2-2|.|TRBV11-3|.
TGTGCCAGCAGCTTAGGCCCCCTGGGAGGGGGAGCCACCGGGGAGCTGTTTTTT
CASSLGPLGGGATGELFF
>TRBJ1-6|.|TRBV19|.
TGTGCCAGTAGTACAGGCTATTCACCCCTCCACTTT
CASSTGYSPLHF
>TRBJ2-2|.|TRBV11-2|.
TGTGCCAGCAGCTTTAGCGGTAAAAACACCGGGGAGCTGTTTTTT
CASSFSGKNTGELFF
>TRBJ1-1|once|TRBV19|.
TGTGCCAGTAGTCCTTCAGGGGTGAACACTGAAGCTTTCTTT
CASSPSGVNTEAFF
>TRBJ1-1|.|TRBV12-3/TRBV12-4|.
TGTGCCAGCAGTAGAGCCGAGGGCACTGAAGCTTTCTTT
CASSRAEGTEAFF
>TRBJ1-5|.|TRBV18|.
TGTGCCAGCTCACCAACCACAGGCAATCAGCCCCAGCATTTT
CASSPTTGNQPQHF
>TRBJ1-6|.|TRBV11-3|TRBD1
TGTGCCAGCAGCGTAACCCGGACAGGTTATAATTCACCCCTCCACTTT
CASSVTRTGYNSPLHF
>TRBJ2-1|.|TRBV5-1|TRBD2
TGCGCCAGTCAGCGGGAACTCTACAATGAGCAGTTCTTC
CASQRELYNEQFF
>TRBJ2-7|many|TRBV4-3|TRBD1
TGCGCCAGCAGCCAAGGGGCAGGGGGCTCCTACGAGCAGTACTTC
CASSQGAGGSYEQYF
>TRBJ1-5|.|TRBV3-1/TRBV3-2|.
TGTGCCAGCAGCCTTCGCGGACAAGGCAGTCAGCCCCAGCATTTT
CASSLRGQGSQPQHF
>TRBJ1-2|.|TRBV11-2|TRBD1
TGTGCCAGCAGCCCGGGACAGGTGTATGGCTACACCTTC
CASSPGQVYGYTF
>TRBJ2-5|.|TRBV7-2|TRBD2
TGTGCCAGCAGCTTACTGACTAGCGGGAGTCGGAAGACCCAGTACTTC
CASSLLTSGSRKTQYF